This is a list of T cell receptor beta chains from one sample in a study of cytomegalovirus exposure and HLA in healthy donors. Data came from immunoSEQ multiplex PCR; TCRdb stores just in-frame clones and leaves some out. Here the sample spans around 180,000 clones, around 88% being singletons. The sequenced sample was PBMCs. All receptors derive from a woman younger than 35 in good health and CMV-seronegative. Each CDR3 is given with its conserved first and last residue. A clone size is listed for some rows: how often the clone was seen (once, few, many), or a class if it is expanded.

17	TRBV21-1	TRBJ2-7	few	CASSKAGCRGGSNEQYF
12	TRBV5-1	TRBJ2-2	.	CATPAGTGELFF
12	TRBV11-3	TRBJ1-1	.	CASGAGPTEAFF
16	TRBV5-1	TRBJ2-3	once	CASSLEPSGGSNTQYF
15	TRBV2	TRBJ2-1	once	CASRELAGGFNEQFF
16	TRBV6-5	TRBJ2-7	few	CASSYSISGGTYEQYF
17	TRBV12-5	TRBJ2-3	.	CASGSVVIGVGTDTQYF
15	TRBV4-1	TRBJ2-2	.	CASESSGINTGELFF
15	TRBV6-1	TRBJ1-1	once	CASSEHRFWTYEAFF
15	TRBV19	TRBJ2-3	.	CASSQTGGGTDTQYF
12	TRBV6-5	TRBJ1-1	.	CASSSGQTEAFF
15	TRBV27	TRBJ2-1	.	CANRSPGVTRNEQFF
15	TRBV19	TRBJ2-2	few	CASSPSLAGAGELFF
16	TRBV4-2	TRBJ2-1	.	CASSQVGTSGSNEQFF
16	TRBV4-2	TRBJ2-3	few	CASSQDRQGAIDTQYF
14	TRBV2	TRBJ2-7	.	CASSYGTGGYEQYF
14	TRBV9	TRBJ1-5	.	CASSVGTANQPQHF
9	TRBV6-1	TRBJ2-1	.	CASSYEQFF
12	TRBV2	TRBJ1-6	few	CARQGRNSPLHF
14	TRBV7-8	TRBJ1-5	.	CASSFGTHNQPQHF
12	TRBV7-9	TRBJ1-1	.	CASSLDSSGPFF
17	TRBV4-1	TRBJ1-2	.	CASSQETSTDRPYGYTF
12	TRBV21-1	TRBJ1-5	.	CASSKDRQPQHF
15	TRBV6-5	TRBJ2-3	.	CASSFGRGSTDTQYF
16	TRBV19	TRBJ2-1	.	CASSILSGGAKNEQFF
14	TRBV7-6	TRBJ1-1	few	CASSPRGQHTEAFF
15	TRBV6-6	TRBJ2-1	.	CASRLTSVTYNEQFF
14	TRBV2	TRBJ1-3	.	CASNKGRPGDTIYF
16	TRBV11-3	TRBJ2-3	once	CASSDLEREGGDTQYF
12	TRBV15	TRBJ2-1	.	CATSISGNEQFF
15	TRBV18	TRBJ1-2	few	CASSQGQGDFYGYTF
15	TRBV7-9	TRBJ2-5	.	CASIELGRAGETQYF
14	TRBV7-9	TRBJ1-6	.	CASSQATGGSPLHF
18	TRBV7-9	TRBJ2-7	.	CASSLPGLAGGPTYEQYF
13	TRBV27	TRBJ1-2	few	CASSLGRKLGYTF
15	TRBV13	TRBJ1-2	.	CASSQYGTGGSGYTF
16	TRBV7-9	TRBJ1-2	.	CASSSTDRRANYGYTF
13	TRBV11-2	TRBJ1-2	once	CASSSIRTYGYTF
15	TRBV11-3	TRBJ2-1	.	CASSLLAGGQSEQFF
15	TRBV6-1	TRBJ1-5	.	CASSVSGFSNQPQHF
16	TRBV15	TRBJ1-1	.	CATSRDRGPGYTEAFF
14	TRBV6-1	TRBJ2-7	.	CASSEPAGVYEQYF